Included here is one T cell receptor (beta chain) sequence, with context. The CDR3 has 10 residues. Germline values: CDR1 SGHKS, CDR2 YYEKEE (reference sequence). V was cut by 3 bases and J by 7 bases, with 5 bases left in between. This sample is part of a study of cytomegalovirus exposure and HLA in healthy donors. Researchers ran the PCR with 60 Vbeta and 13 Jbeta primers. Only in-frame clones appear in the TCRdb table, and some are missing; sequencing was by immunoSEQ multiplex PCR. The sample lists around 160,000 clones, just over 75% seen once, with around 1% in the top ten. The chain joins TRBV5-5 to TRBJ2-7; D call uncertain. This sequence originates from a woman aged 35 to 49 in good health and CMV-seronegative. The sequencing sample was made of PBMCs. CDR3 DNA: TGTGCCAGCAGCTCCTTAGAGCAGTACTTC. It yields the protein CASSSLEQYF.